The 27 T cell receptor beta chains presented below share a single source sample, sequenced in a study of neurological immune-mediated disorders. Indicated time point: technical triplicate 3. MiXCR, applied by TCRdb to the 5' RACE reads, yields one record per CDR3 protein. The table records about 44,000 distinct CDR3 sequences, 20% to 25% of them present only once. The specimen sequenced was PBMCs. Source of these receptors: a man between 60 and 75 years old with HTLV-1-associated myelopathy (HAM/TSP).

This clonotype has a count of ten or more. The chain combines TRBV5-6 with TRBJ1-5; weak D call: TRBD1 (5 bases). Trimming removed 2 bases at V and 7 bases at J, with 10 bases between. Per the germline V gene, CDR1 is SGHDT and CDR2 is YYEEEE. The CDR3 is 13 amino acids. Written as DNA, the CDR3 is TGTGCCAGCAGCTTCAGGGACGGGCAGCCCCAGCATTTT. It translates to CASSFRDGQPQHF.

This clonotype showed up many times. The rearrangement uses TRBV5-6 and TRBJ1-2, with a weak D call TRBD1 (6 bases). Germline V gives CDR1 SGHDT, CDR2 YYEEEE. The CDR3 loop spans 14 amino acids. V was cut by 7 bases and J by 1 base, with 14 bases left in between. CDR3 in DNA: TGTGCCAGCTCGACGGGGGCGATTAACTATGGCTACACCTTC. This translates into CASSTGAINYGYTF. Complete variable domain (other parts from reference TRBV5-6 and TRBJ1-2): DAGVTQSPTHLIKTRGQQVTLRCSPKSGHDTVSWYQQALGQGPQFIFQYYEEEERQRGNFPDRFSGHQFPNYSSELNVNALLLGDSALYLCASSTGAINYGYTFGSGTRLTVV.

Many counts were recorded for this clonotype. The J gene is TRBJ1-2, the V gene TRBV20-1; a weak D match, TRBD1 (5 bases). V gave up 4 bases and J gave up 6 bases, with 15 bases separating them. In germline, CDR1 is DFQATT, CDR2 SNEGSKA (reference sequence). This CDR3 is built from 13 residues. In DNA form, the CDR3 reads TGCAGTGCTACTCAGGGCAAAAAAAATGGCTACACCTTC. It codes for CSATQGKKNGYTF.

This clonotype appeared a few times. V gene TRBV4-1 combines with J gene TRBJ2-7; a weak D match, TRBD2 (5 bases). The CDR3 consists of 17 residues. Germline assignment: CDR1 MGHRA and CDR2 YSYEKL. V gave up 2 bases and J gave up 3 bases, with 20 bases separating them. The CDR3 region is CASSQNPRGLNLYEQYF. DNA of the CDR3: TGCGCCAGCAGCCAAAATCCCAGAGGACTGAACCTCTACGAGCAGTACTTC.

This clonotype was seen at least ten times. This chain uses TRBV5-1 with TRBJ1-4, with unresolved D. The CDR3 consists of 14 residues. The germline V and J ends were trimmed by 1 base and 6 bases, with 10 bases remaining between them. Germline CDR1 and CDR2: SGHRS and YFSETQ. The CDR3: CASSLTGKDEKLFF. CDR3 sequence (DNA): TGCGCCAGCAGCTTGACGGGAAAGGATGAAAAACTGTTTTTT.

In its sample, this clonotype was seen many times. CDR3 coding DNA: TGCAGTGCTAGGGCGGGAGTGATGGATACGCAGTATTTT. This encodes CSARAGVMDTQYF. The chain combines TRBV20-1 with TRBJ2-3; 7 bases are a match to TRBD2. The germline V gene has CDR1 DFQATT and CDR2 SNEGSKA (reference sequence). This CDR3 spans 13 amino acids. J lost 6 bases, V lost 3 bases, and 6 bases had no gene match.

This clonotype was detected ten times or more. The CDR3 sequence is CASRPGGFGYTF. The CDR3 DNA reads as TGTGCCAGTAGACCGGGGGGCTTCGGCTACACCTTC. This chain links TRBV19 with TRBJ1-2, with D possibly TRBD1 on 6 matching bases. The CDR3 has 12 amino acids. Trimming removed 6 bases from V and 8 bases from J, with 13 bases in between. In germline, CDR1 is LNHDA, CDR2 SQIVND (reference sequence).

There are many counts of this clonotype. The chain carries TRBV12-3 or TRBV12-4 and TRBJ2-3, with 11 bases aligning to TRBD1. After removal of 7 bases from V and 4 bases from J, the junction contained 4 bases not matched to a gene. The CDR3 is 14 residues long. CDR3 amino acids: CASTPGQGADTQYF. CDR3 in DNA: TGTGCCAGCACCCCGGGACAGGGGGCAGATACGCAGTATTTT.

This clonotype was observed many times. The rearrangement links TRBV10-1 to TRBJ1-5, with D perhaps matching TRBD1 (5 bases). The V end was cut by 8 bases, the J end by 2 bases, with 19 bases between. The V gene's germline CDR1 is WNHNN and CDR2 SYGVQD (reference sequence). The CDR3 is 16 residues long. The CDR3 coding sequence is TGCGCCAGCGGAAGAGGGGTTGCACGTGGCAATCAGCCCCAGCATTTT. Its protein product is CASGRGVARGNQPQHF.

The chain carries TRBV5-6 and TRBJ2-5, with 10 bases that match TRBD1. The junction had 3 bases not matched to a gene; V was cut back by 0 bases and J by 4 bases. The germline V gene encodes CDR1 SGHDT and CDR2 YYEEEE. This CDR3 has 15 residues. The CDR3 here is CASSLAGTGAETQYF. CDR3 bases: TGTGCCAGCAGCTTGGCAGGGACAGGGGCAGAGACCCAGTACTTC.

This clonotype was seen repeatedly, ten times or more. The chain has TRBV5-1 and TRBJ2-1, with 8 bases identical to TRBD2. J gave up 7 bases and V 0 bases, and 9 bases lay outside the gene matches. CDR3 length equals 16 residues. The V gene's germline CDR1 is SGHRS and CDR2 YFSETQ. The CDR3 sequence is CASSLDHGRAFNEQFF. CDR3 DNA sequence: TGCGCCAGCAGCTTGGATCACGGGAGGGCCTTTAATGAGCAGTTCTTC.

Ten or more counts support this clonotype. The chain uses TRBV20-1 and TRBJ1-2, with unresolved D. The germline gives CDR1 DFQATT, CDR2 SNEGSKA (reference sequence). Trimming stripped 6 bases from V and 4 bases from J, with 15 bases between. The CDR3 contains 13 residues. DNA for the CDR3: TGCAGTGCCTCCCTAGGCGGAAGCTATGGCTACACCTTC. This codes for CSASLGGSYGYTF.

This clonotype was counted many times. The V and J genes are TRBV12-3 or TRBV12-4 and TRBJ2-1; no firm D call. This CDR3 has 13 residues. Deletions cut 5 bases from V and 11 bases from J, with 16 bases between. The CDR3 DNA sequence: TGTGCCAGCAGTCCCAACCTCGCGGAACAGCAGTTCTTC. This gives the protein CASSPNLAEQQFF.

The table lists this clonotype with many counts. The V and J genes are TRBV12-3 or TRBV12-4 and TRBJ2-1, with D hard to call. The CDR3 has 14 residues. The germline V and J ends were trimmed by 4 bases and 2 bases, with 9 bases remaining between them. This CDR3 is CASSSQAPYNEQFF. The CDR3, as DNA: TGTGCCAGCAGTTCGCAGGCGCCCTACAATGAGCAGTTCTTC.

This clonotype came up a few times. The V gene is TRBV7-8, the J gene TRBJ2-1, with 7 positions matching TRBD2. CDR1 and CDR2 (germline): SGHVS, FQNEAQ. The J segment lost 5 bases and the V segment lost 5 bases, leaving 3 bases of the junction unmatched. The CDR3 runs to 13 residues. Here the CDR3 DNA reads TGTGCCAGCAGCCGGGACTACAACAATGAGCAGTTCTTC. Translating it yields CASSRDYNNEQFF.

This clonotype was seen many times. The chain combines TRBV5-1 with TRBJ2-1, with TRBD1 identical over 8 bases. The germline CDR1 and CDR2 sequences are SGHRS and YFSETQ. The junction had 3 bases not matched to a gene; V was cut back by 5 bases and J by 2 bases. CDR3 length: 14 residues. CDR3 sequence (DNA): TGCGCCAGCAGTGGACAGGGTCCCTACAATGAGCAGTTCTTC. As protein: CASSGQGPYNEQFF. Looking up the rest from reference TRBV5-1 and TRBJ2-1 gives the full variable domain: KAGVTQTPRYLIKTRGQQVTLSCSPISGHRSVSWYQQTPGQGLQFLFEYFSETQRNKGNFPGRFSGRQFSNSRSEMNVSTLELGDSALYLCASSGQGPYNEQFFGPGTRLTVL.

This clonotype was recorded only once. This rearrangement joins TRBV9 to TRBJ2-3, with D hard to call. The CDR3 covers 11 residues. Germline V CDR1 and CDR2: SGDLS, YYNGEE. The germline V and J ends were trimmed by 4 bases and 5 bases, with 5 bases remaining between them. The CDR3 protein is CASSPQDTQYF. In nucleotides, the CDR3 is TGTGCCAGCAGCCCCCAAGATACGCAGTATTTT. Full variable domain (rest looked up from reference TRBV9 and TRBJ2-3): DSGVTQTPKHLITATGQRVTLRCSPRSGDLSVYWYQQSLDQGLQFLIQYYNGEERAKGNILERFSAQQFPDLHSELNLSSLELGDSALYFCASSPQDTQYFGPGTRLTVL.

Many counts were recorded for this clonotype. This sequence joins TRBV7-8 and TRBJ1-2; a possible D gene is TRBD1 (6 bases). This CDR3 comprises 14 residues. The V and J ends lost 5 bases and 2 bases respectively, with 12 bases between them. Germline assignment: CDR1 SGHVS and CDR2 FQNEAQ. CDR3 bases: TGTGCCAGCAGCCCTTCGACAGGAAACTATGGCTACACCTTC. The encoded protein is CASSPSTGNYGYTF.

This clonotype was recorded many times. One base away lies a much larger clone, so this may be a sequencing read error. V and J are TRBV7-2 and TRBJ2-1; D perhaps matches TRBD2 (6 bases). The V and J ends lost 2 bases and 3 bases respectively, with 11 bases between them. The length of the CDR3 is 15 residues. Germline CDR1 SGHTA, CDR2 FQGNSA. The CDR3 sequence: CASSLLACLYNEQFF. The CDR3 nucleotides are TGTGCCAGCAGCTTACTAGCGTGTCTCTACAATGAGCAGTTCTTC.

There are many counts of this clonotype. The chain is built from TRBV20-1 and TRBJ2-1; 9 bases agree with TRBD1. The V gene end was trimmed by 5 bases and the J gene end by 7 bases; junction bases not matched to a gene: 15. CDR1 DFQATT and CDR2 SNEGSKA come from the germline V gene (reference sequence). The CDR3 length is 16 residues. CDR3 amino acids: CSAEDRGGLAQNEQFF. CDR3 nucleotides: TGCAGTGCTGAGGACAGGGGAGGGCTCGCACAAAATGAGCAGTTCTTC.

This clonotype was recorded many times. The CDR3 loop is CSAREVTTDAWNEQFF. The CDR3 DNA reads TGCAGTGCTAGAGAAGTGACAACGGACGCTTGGAATGAGCAGTTCTTC. The J gene is TRBJ2-1, the V gene TRBV20-1, with unresolved D. Trimming pared 0 bases from V and 7 bases from J, leaving 19 bases between. This CDR3 is built from 16 residues. In germline, CDR1 is DFQATT, CDR2 SNEGSKA (reference sequence).

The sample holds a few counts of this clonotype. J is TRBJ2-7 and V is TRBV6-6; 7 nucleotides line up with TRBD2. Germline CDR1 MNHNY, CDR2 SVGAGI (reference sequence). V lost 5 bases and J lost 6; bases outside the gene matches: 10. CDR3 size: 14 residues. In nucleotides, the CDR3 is TGTGCCAGCAGTACAGGAAGCGGGACGACCGAGCAGTACTTC. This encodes CASSTGSGTTEQYF.

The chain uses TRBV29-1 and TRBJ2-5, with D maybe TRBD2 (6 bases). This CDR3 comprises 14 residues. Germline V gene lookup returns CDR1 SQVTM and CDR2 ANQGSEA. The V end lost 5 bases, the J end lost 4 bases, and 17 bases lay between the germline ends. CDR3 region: CSVSPSLAGETQYF. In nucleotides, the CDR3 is TGCAGCGTTTCCCCGTCACTAGCAGGAGAGACCCAGTACTTC.

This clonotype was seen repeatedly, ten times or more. This CDR3 reads CASTPGTSGRVGTDTQYF. The DNA of the CDR3 is TGTGCCAGCACGCCTGGGACTAGCGGGAGGGTCGGCACAGATACGCAGTATTTT. The chain links TRBV7-9 to TRBJ2-3; 16 bases are shared with TRBD2. The CDR3 has 18 residues. Looked up from germline, CDR1 is SEHNR and CDR2 is FQNEAQ (reference sequence). V lost 7 bases to trimming and J lost 1 base; unmatched junction nucleotides: 8.

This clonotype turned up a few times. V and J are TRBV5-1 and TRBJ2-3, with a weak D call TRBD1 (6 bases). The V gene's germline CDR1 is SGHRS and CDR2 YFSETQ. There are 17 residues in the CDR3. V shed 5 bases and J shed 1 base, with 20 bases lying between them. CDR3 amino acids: CASSFPTGTRGTDTQYF. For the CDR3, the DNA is TGCGCCAGCAGTTTTCCGACAGGAACCCGGGGCACAGATACGCAGTATTTT.

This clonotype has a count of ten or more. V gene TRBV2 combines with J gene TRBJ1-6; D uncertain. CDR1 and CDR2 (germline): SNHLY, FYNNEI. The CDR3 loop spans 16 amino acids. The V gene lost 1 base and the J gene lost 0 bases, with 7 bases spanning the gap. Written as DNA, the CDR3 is TGTGCCAGCAGTGAAGGTGGAAGCTCCTATAATTCACCCCTCCACTTT. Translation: CASSEGGSSYNSPLHF.

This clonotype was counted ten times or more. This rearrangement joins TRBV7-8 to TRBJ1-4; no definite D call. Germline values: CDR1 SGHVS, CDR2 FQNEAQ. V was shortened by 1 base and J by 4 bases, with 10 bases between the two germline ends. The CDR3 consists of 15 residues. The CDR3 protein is CASSLGWRRNEKLFF. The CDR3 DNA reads TGTGCCAGCAGCTTAGGGTGGCGGCGTAATGAAAAACTGTTTTTT. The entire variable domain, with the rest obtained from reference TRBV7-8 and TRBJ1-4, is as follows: GAGVSQSPRYKVAKRGQDVALRCDPISGHVSLFWYQQALGQGPEFLTYFQNEAQLDKSGLPSDRFFAERPEGSVSTLKIQRTQQEDSAVYLCASSLGWRRNEKLFFGSGTQLSVL.